This is a list of T cell receptor beta chains from one sample in a study of PD-1 blockade in classical Hodgkin lymphoma. Some clones are missing from TCRdb's copy, which holds only in-frame ones; the method was immunoSEQ multiplex PCR. Here the sample spans about 60,000 clones, approximately 90% being singletons. Material: peripheral blood mononuclear cells (PBMCs), obtained before the fourth cycle of nivolumab. Receptors originate from a human donor with classical Hodgkin lymphoma. The CDR3 runs from the conserved cysteine through the conserved F or W. Fields, in order: V gene, J gene, CDR3 protein.

V gene: TRBV10-2; J gene: TRBJ2-1; CDR3 protein: CASTRLAGTYNEQFF
V gene: TRBV7-8; J gene: TRBJ2-7; CDR3 protein: CASSLESGVEYEQYF
V gene: TRBV20-1; J gene: TRBJ2-5; CDR3 protein: CSVGGGETQYF
V gene: TRBV6-6; J gene: TRBJ1-3; CDR3 protein: CASSLLQGEAGNTIYF
V gene: TRBV2; J gene: TRBJ1-1; CDR3 protein: CASSAQGIGSTEAFF
V gene: TRBV6-4; J gene: TRBJ2-3; CDR3 protein: CASSDGFRGGQTTDTQYF
V gene: TRBV5-1; J gene: TRBJ2-7; CDR3 protein: CASRIGTGVNYEQYF
V gene: TRBV19; J gene: TRBJ1-5; CDR3 protein: CASSRQGGLNQPQHF
V gene: TRBV5-1; J gene: TRBJ2-7; CDR3 protein: CASSLALVSEQYF
V gene: TRBV2; J gene: TRBJ1-2; CDR3 protein: CASGAEFNYGYTF
V gene: TRBV7-9; J gene: TRBJ2-7; CDR3 protein: CASSLAGSEQYF